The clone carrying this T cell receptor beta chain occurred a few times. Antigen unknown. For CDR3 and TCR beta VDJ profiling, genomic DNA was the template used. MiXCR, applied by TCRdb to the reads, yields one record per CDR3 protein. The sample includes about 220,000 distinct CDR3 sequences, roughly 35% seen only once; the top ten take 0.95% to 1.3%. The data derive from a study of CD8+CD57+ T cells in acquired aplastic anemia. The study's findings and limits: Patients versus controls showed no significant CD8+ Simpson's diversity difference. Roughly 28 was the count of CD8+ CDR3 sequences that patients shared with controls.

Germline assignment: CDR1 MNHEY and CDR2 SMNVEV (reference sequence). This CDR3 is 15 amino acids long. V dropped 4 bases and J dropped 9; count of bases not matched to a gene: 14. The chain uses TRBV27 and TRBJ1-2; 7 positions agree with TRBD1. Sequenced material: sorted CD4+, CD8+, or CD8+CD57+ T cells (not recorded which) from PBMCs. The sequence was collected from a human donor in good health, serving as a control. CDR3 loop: CASSSPGKGALSYTF. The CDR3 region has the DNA TGTGCCAGCAGTTCCCCCGGGAAGGGGGCATTAAGCTACACCTTC.